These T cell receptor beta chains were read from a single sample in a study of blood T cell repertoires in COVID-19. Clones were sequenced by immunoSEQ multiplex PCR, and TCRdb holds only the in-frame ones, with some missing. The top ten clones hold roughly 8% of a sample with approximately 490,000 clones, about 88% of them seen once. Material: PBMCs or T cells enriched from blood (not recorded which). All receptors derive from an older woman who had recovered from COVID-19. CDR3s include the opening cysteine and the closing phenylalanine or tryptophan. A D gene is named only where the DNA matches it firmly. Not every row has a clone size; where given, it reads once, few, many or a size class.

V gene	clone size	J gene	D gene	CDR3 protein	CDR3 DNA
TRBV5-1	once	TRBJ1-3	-	CASSPGGGGSSGNTIYF	TGCGCCAGCAGCCCGGGTGGAGGTGGAAGCTCTGGAAACACCATATATTTT
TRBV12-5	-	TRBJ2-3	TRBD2	CASGWGLAGSTDTQYF	TGTGCTAGTGGTTGGGGATTAGCGGGGAGCACAGATACGCAGTATTTT
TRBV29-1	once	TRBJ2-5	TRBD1	CSVLTGAGETQYF	TGCAGCGTCCTGACAGGGGCTGGGGAGACCCAGTACTTC
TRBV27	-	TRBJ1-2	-	CASSLSGDGYTF	TGTGCCAGCAGTTTATCCGGGGATGGCTACACCTTC
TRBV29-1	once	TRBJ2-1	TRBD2	CSVDPWAGGLDEQFF	TGCAGCGTAGACCCCTGGGCGGGGGGTTTAGATGAGCAGTTCTTC
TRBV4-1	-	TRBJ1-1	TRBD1	CASSQVQNRGEISFF	TGCGCCAGCAGCCAAGTTCAGAACAGGGGCGAGATATCTTTCTTT
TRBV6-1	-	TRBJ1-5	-	CASSDLGRGSNQPQHF	TGTGCCAGCAGTGATCTGGGCAGGGGAAGCAATCAGCCCCAGCATTTT
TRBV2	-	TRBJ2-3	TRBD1	CASSRDRRDDTQYF	TGTGCCAGCAGCAGGGACAGGCGGGACGATACGCAGTATTTT
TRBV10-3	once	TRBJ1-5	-	CAIRDGGVGNQPQHF	TGTGCCATCAGGGATGGGGGGGTAGGCAATCAGCCCCAGCATTTT
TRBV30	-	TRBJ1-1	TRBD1	CAWKKKVTTSTGRMNTEAFF	TGTGCCTGGAAAAAAAAGGTTACCACGTCGACAGGGCGCATGAACACTGAAGCTTTCTTT
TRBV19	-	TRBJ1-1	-	CASSMGLHTEAFF	TGTGCCAGTAGTATGGGACTACACACTGAAGCTTTCTTT
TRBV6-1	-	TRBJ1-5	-	CASSRRTGVDQPQHF	TGTGCCAGCAGTCGGAGAACAGGAGTAGATCAGCCCCAGCATTTT
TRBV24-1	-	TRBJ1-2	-	CATSDLLGRYTF	TGTGCCACCAGTGATTTGCTGGGCCGCTACACCTTC
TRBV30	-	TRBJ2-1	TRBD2	CAWNEAGIANEQFF	TGTGCCTGGAATGAAGCGGGAATTGCCAATGAGCAGTTCTTC
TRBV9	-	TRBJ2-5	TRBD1	CASIRTRDRQETQYF	TGTGCCAGCATCCGCACCCGGGACAGACAAGAGACCCAGTACTTC
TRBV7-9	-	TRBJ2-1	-	CASSPSNSFRVVGNEQFF	TGTGCCAGCAGCCCGTCTAATTCGTTCAGGGTCGTCGGCAATGAGCAGTTCTTC
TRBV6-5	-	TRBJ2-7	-	CASSHLVREAEQYF	TGTGCCAGCAGTCACTTAGTCAGGGAGGCCGAGCAGTACTTC
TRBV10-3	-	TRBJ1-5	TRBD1	CAISDIGRGSTNQPQHF	TGTGCCATCAGTGACATTGGCAGGGGGTCCACAAATCAGCCCCAGCATTTT
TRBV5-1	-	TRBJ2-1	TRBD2	CASTPLAGGVDEQFF	TGCGCCAGCACCCCACTAGCGGGGGGGGTCGATGAGCAGTTCTTC
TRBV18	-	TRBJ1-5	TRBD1	CASSSRDRDQPQHF	TGTGCCAGCTCATCCCGGGACAGGGATCAGCCCCAGCATTTT
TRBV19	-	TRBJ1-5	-	CASSSQGVSQHF	TGTGCCAGTAGTTCACAGGGCGTCTCCCAGCATTTT
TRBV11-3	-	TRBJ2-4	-	CASSSLENIQYF	TGTGCCAGCAGCTCCCTAGAAAACATTCAGTACTTC
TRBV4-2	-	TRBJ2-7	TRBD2	CASSQDRSGGYEQYF	TGTGCCAGCAGCCAAGATCGCAGCGGGGGCTACGAGCAGTACTTC
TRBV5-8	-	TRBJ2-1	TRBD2	CATKTPGLAGARSYNEQFF	TGTGCCACCAAAACCCCGGGACTAGCGGGGGCCCGCTCCTACAATGAGCAGTTCTTC
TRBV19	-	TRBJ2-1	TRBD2	CASSPRGTSGTNEQFF	TGTGCCAGTAGTCCCAGGGGGACTAGCGGGACCAATGAGCAGTTCTTC
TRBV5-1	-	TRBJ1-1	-	CASSFHPNTEAFF	TGCGCCAGCAGCTTTCATCCAAACACTGAAGCTTTCTTT
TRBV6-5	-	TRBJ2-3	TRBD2	CASGLAGDTQYF	TGTGCCAGCGGTCTAGCGGGGGATACGCAGTATTTT
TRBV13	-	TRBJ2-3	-	CASSPTGRADTQYF	TGTGCCAGCAGCCCCACGGGAAGGGCAGATACGCAGTATTTT
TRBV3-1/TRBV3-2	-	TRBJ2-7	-	CASSPWPSSYEQYF	TGTGCCAGCAGCCCTTGGCCTTCCTCCTACGAGCAGTACTTC
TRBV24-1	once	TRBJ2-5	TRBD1	CATSELLQTGEQETQYF	TGTGCCACCAGTGAATTACTTCAGACAGGGGAGCAAGAGACCCAGTACTTC
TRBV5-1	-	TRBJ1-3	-	CASSRAAREGGNTIYF	TGCGCCAGCAGCCGGGCTGCCAGGGAGGGCGGAAACACCATATATTTT
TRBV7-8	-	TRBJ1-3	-	CASSSSTSGNTIYF	TGTGCCAGCAGCAGCTCAACCTCTGGAAACACCATATATTTT
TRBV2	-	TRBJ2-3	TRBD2	CASRRLAGETDTQYF	TGTGCCAGCAGACGACTAGCGGGGGAAACAGATACGCAGTATTTT
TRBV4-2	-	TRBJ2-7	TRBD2	CASSQEWRGTYEQYF	TGTGCCAGCAGCCAAGAATGGCGGGGGACCTACGAGCAGTACTTC
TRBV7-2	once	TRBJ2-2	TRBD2	CASSPRVAGGPGTGELFF	TGTGCCAGCAGCCCCCGGGTAGCGGGGGGGCCCGGCACCGGGGAGCTGTTTTTT
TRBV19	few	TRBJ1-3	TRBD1	CASSTRQGANTIYF	TGTGCCAGTAGTACCCGACAGGGGGCAAACACCATATATTTT
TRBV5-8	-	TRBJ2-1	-	CASSLSRTIF	TGTGCCAGCAGCTTGTCCCGGACTATCTTC
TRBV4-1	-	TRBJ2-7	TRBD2	CASSQVASGAYEQYF	TGCGCCAGCAGCCAAGTCGCTAGCGGGGCCTACGAGCAGTACTTC
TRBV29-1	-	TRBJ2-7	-	CSVQRGYEQYF	TGCAGCGTACAACGTGGCTACGAGCAGTACTTC
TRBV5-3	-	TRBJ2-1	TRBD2	CASQRGPYNEQFF	TGTGCCAGCCAGCGGGGGCCCTACAATGAGCAGTTCTTC
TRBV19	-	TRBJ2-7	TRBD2	CASSPPGAGGMVEQYF	TGTGCCAGTAGTCCCCCGGGGGCGGGAGGAATGGTCGAGCAGTACTTC
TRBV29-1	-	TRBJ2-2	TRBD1	CSVRQGARGELFF	TGCAGCGTGCGACAGGGGGCGCGCGGGGAGCTGTTTTTT
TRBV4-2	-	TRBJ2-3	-	CASSQVTVGAFSTDTQYF	TGTGCCAGCAGCCAGGTGACAGTGGGGGCCTTCAGCACAGATACGCAGTATTTT
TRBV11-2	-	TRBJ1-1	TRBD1	CASSSGRGQGLTFF	TGTGCCAGCAGCTCGGGTCGGGGACAGGGGTTGACTTTCTTT
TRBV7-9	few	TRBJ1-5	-	CASSSGGRVSNQPQHF	TGTGCCAGCAGCTCTGGAGGTAGGGTGAGCAATCAGCCCCAGCATTTT
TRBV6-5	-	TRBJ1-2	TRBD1	CASRAFGTAVLGYTF	TGTGCCAGCAGAGCTTTCGGGACAGCCGTTCTTGGCTACACCTTC
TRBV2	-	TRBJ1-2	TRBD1	CACRDRGPYGYTF	TGTGCCTGCCGGGACAGGGGGCCCTATGGCTACACCTTC
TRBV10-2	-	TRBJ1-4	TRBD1	CASIPGQGMSGLFF	TGCGCCAGCATCCCGGGACAGGGGATGTCCGGACTGTTTTTT
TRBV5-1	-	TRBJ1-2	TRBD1	CASSDPRTGNYGYTF	TGCGCCAGCAGCGATCCGAGGACAGGAAACTATGGCTACACCTTC